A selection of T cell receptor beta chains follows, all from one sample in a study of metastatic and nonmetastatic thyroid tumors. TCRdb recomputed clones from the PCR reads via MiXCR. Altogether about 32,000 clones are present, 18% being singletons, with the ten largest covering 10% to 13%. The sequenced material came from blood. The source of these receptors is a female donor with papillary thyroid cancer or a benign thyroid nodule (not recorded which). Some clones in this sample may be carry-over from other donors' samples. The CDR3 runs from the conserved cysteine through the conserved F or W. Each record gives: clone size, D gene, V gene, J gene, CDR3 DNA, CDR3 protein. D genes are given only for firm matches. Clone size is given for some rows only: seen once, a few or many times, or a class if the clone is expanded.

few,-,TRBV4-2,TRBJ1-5,TGTGCCAGCAGCCAAGATTCGGCAGGGGACCCGCCTCAGCCCCAGCATTTT,CASSQDSAGDPPQPQHF
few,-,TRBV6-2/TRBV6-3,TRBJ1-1,TGTGCCGGCAGTTACGGTGATTCCGGTGTGAACACTGAAGCTTTCTTT,CAGSYGDSGVNTEAFF
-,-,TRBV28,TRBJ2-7,TGTGCCAGCAGTACCTCGACAGGCGAGCAGTACTTC,CASSTSTGEQYF
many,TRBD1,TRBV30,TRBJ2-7,TGTGCCGGCGGGCAGGGGGCCTACGAGCAGTACTTC,CAGGQGAYEQYF
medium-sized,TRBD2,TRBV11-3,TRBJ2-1,TGTGCCAGCAGCTTAGGAATCGGACCCGGGACTAGCGACAATGAGCAGTTCTTC,CASSLGIGPGTSDNEQFF
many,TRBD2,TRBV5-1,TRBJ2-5,TGCGCCAGCAGCTTGGCCCCAGCGGGAGACACAGGCGAGACCCAGTACTTC,CASSLAPAGDTGETQYF
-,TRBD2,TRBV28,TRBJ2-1,TGTGCCAGCAGCAAACTAGCGGGAGTCTACAATGAGCAGTTCTTC,CASSKLAGVYNEQFF
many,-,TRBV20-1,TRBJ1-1,TGCAGTGCTAGAGAGGGGGCCTGGAGGGCTGAAGCTTTCTTT,CSAREGAWRAEAFF
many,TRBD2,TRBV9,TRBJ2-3,TGTGCCAGCAGCGTAGCACTAGCGGCCCACCCAGATACGCAGTATTTT,CASSVALAAHPDTQYF
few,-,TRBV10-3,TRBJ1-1,TGTGCCATCAGTGAGAGTGTGAACACTGGAGCTTTCTTT,CAISESVNTGAFF
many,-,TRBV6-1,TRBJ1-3,TGTGCCAGCAGTGGGTCTCGGGCTGGAAACACCATATATTTT,CASSGSRAGNTIYF
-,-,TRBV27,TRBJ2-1,TGTGCCAGCAGTTTATCGATGGGCGGACACACTGAGCTGTTCTTC,CASSLSMGGHTELFF
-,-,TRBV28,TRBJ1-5,TGTGCCAGCAGTTTCGGTGGTCAGCACAAGCATTTT,CASSFGGQHKHF
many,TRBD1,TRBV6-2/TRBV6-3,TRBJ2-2,TGTGCCAGTAGAGGGGGACAGCTAAACACCGGGGAGCTGTTTTTT,CASRGGQLNTGELFF
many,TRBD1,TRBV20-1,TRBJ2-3,TGCAGTGCTCCTATTCTCGGACAGGGGAAAGAGACGCAGTATTTT,CSAPILGQGKETQYF
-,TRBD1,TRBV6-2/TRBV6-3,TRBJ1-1,TGTGCCAGCAGTTACTCGTGGGACAGGGGGCCCAGGAACACTGAAGCTTTCTTT,CASSYSWDRGPRNTEAFF
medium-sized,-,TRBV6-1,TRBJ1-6,TGTGCCAGCAGCTCAACAATGACAGCCTATAATTCACCCCTCCACTTT,CASSSTMTAYNSPLHF
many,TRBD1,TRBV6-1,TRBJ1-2,TGTGCCAGCAGCCGGGACAGGGAGAATGGCTACACCTTC,CASSRDRENGYTF
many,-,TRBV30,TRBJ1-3,TGTGCCTGGAAGAAGACTGGAAACACCATATATTTT,CAWKKTGNTIYF
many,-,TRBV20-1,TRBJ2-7,TGCAGTGCTAGAGAGGGTGGCAGGGGATCCGAGCAGTACTTC,CSAREGGRGSEQYF
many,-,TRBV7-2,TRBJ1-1,TGTGCCAGCAGCCCACAGCTAACTGAAGCTTTCTTT,CASSPQLTEAFF
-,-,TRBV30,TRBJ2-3,TGTGCCTGTAGGGACAGGCGGGGGGATTCGCAGTATTTT,CACRDRRGDSQYF
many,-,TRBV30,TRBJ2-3,TGTGCCGGGGAGGAGGGGGGGACAGATACGCAGTATTTT,CAGEEGGTDTQYF
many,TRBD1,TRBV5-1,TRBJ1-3,TGCGCCAGCAGCCTACGACAGGGGGCTGGAAACACCATATATTTT,CASSLRQGAGNTIYF
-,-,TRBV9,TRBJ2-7,TGTGCCAGCAGCTTAGGAGGGGCACGCAACGAGCAGTACTTC,CASSLGGARNEQYF
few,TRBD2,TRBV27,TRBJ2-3,TGTGCCACCGGGACTAGCGGGGCCACCAGAGAATTT,CATGTSGATREF
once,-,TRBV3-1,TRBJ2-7,TGTGCCAGCAGCCACCAGGAAAGCGAGCAGTACTTC,CASSHQESEQYF
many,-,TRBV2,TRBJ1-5,TGTGCCAGCAGCCCACCCAACCAGCCCCAGCATTTT,CASSPPNQPQHF
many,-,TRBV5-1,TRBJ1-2,TGCGCCAGCAGCTTGGAGGGAGGGTATGGCTACACCTTC,CASSLEGGYGYTF
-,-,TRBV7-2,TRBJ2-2,TGTGCCAGCAGCTTGGAGTCTGAGAACACCGGGGCGCTGTTTTTT,CASSLESENTGALFF
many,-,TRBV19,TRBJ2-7,TGTGCCAGTGACCCCCAACCGTCGAGGGCCGGCGAGCAGTACTTC,CASDPQPSRAGEQYF
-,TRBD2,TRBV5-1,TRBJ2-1,TGCGCCAGCAGTTCGCGGGAGAGTAAAAATGAGCAGTTCTTC,CASSSRESKNEQFF
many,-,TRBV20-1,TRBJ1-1,TGCAGTGCTAGAGATCCGCACAGGGAGAACACTGAAGCTTTCTTT,CSARDPHRENTEAFF
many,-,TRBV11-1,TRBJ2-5,TGTGCCAGCAGCTTAGCGAGAGTTAGCGGTTTCTCGACCCAGTACTTC,CASSLARVSGFSTQYF
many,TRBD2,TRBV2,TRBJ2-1,TGTGCCAGGAGATCTAGCGGGCCTTACAATGAGCAGTTCTTC,CARRSSGPYNEQFF
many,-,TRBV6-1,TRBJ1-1,TGTGCCAGCAGTGAATATCCCCAAGTAATGAACACTGAAGCTTTCTTT,CASSEYPQVMNTEAFF
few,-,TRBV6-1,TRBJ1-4,TGTGCCAGCAGTGAATCAGAACAGGAAAAACTGTTTTTT,CASSESEQEKLFF
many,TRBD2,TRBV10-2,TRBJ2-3,TGCGCCAGCATTGGTAGCGGGGGGGTGATTGATACGCAGTATTTT,CASIGSGGVIDTQYF
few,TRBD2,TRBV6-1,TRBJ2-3,TGTGCCAGCAGTGAATCCACTGGTGCGGGAGGGACAGATACGCAGTATTTT,CASSESTGAGGTDTQYF
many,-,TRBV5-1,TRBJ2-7,TGCGCCAGCAGCTTGGCCGGGGAGTCTTACGAGCAGTACTTC,CASSLAGESYEQYF